The TCR beta chain described here comes from a study of CD8 T cells in ankylosing spondylitis. 5'-RACE, quantitative and with molecular barcodes, yielded the TCR beta libraries. TCRdb reprocessed the 5' RACE reads via MiXCR and lists one record per CDR3 protein. The data show just over 150,000 distinct CDR3 sequences, approximately 16% seen once. The table lists this clonotype with a few counts. Losses at the gene ends were 4 bases for V and 2 bases for J; bases not matched to a gene: 9. The CDR3 covers 15 residues. CDR1 is DFQATT and CDR2 is SNEGSKA in the germline V gene (reference sequence). Material: blood, either unsorted or a sorted T cell fraction (not recorded which). The sequence came from a male donor with ankylosing spondylitis or in good health (not recorded which). This chain links TRBV20-1 with TRBJ2-7; 9 bases align to TRBD2. The CDR3 nucleotides read TGCAGTGCTAATCGAAGGGCTAGCGGGACCTACGAGCAGTACTTC. It yields the protein CSANRRASGTYEQYF.